What follows are 14 T cell receptor beta chains derived from one specimen sequenced in a study of OX40 agonist ivuxolimab in advanced cancers. Assay used: immunoSEQ multiplex PCR; TCRdb lists only in-frame clones, some missing. The repertoire holds more than 70,000 clones, with about 86% as singletons. The sample consisted of CD4+ or CD8+ T cells sorted from blood, taken in a trial of the OX40 agonist ivuxolimab. The receptors come from an adult with an advanced solid tumor such as melanoma, head and neck, liver or kidney cancer.

The chain links TRBV7-9 to TRBJ1-1; maybe TRBD1 (5 bases). Germline CDR1 and CDR2: SEHNR and FQNEAQ (reference sequence). The length of the CDR3 is 15 residues. V was trimmed by 2 bases and J by 6 bases, leaving 16 bases between them. The CDR3 protein is CASSLWARRGSEAFF. For the CDR3, the DNA is TGTGCCAGCAGCTTATGGGCACGGAGGGGTTCTGAAGCTTTCTTT.

V is TRBV29-1 and J is TRBJ2-3, with a tentative D call TRBD1 (5 bases). V lost 1 base, J lost 6 bases, and 11 bases lay in between. Germline values: CDR1 SQVTM, CDR2 ANQGSEA. The CDR3 has 13 amino acids. The CDR3 protein is CSVEAPGMDTQYF. The CDR3 nucleotides read TGCAGCGTTGAAGCGCCAGGGATGGATACGCAGTATTTT.

V is TRBV2 and J is TRBJ1-4; D uncertain. From germline, CDR1 is SNHLY and CDR2 FYNNEI. Trimming took off 7 bases at V and 8 bases at J, with 5 bases between the two ends. CDR3 length: 10 amino acids. The CDR3 DNA is TGTGCCAGCAAAGGGGAAAAACTGTTTTTT. Its protein product is CASKGEKLFF.

The chain uses TRBV28 and TRBJ1-5; 10 bases match TRBD1. J gave up 7 bases and V 0 bases, and 9 bases lay outside the gene matches. The V gene's germline CDR1 is MDHEN and CDR2 SYDVKM. There are 17 residues in the CDR3. CDR3 sequence: CASSLWGGQGVDQPQHF. The CDR3 bases are TGTGCCAGCAGTTTATGGGGCGGACAGGGGGTAGACCAGCCCCAGCATTTT.

The rearrangement joins TRBV5-1 to TRBJ1-2; D might be TRBD1 (5 bases). V lost 0 bases and J lost 1, with 13 bases in between. Germline V gives CDR1 SGHRS, CDR2 YFSETQ. This CDR3 is 16 amino acids long. In DNA, the CDR3 is TGCGCCAGCAGCTTGGGAGGGACGGAACTTAACTATGGCTACACCTTC. This translates into CASSLGGTELNYGYTF.

This chain connects TRBV30 to TRBJ1-5; 10 bases agree with TRBD1. The junction had 6 bases not matched to a gene; V was cut back by 2 bases and J by 2 bases. Germline V lookup: CDR1 GTSNPN, CDR2 SVGIG (reference sequence). The CDR3 is made up of 16 amino acids. In DNA, the CDR3 is TGTGCCTGGAGTCTAACCGGGACAGGGGGCAATCAGCCCCAGCATTTT. Encoded protein: CAWSLTGTGGNQPQHF.

The chain couples TRBV19 to TRBJ2-3; weak D call: TRBD2 (5 bases). V was pared by 3 bases and J by 3 bases, with 10 bases between. Germline lookup yields CDR1 LNHDA and CDR2 SQIVND (reference sequence). The CDR3 has 14 amino acids. The DNA for the CDR3 is TGTGCCAGTAGTATTCGGAGGTTAACAGATACGCAGTATTTT. Its translation: CASSIRRLTDTQYF.

CDR3 residues: CASSFGTVNEKLFF. CDR3 coding DNA: TGTGCCAGCAGTTTCGGGACAGTTAATGAAAAACTGTTTTTT. The rearrangement uses TRBV27 and TRBJ1-4; 7 bases align to TRBD1. There are 14 residues in the CDR3. V was pared by 3 bases and J by 4 bases, with 2 bases of the junction left unmatched. Germline lookup yields CDR1 MNHEY and CDR2 SMNVEV (reference sequence).

Notes on this clone: The junction departs from germline at one end; a sequencing error may be responsible. Distinct nucleotide sequences in the sample also encode this CDR3. The V gene is TRBV11-3, the J gene TRBJ1-5; TRBD1 matches 7 bases. The germline V gene has CDR1 SGHNT and CDR2 YENEEA. This CDR3 has 16 residues. CDR3 sequence: CASSLDTGADNQPQHF. In DNA form, the CDR3 reads TGTGCCAGCAGCTTAGACACAGGGGCAGACAATCAACCCCAGCATTTT.

V is TRBV5-1 and J is TRBJ1-2, with a weak D call TRBD1 (5 bases). Per the germline V gene, CDR1 is SGHRS and CDR2 is YFSETQ. The length of the CDR3 is 13 residues. Trimming pared 4 bases from V and 3 bases from J, leaving 10 bases between. CDR3 nucleotides: TGCGCCAGCAGCCGGGACGGAGACTATGGCTACACCTTC. This translates into CASSRDGDYGYTF.

CDR3 sequence reads: CASSQGKTNEKLFF. Written as DNA, the CDR3 is TGCGCCAGCAGCCAAGGGAAAACTAATGAAAAACTGTTTTTT. V gene TRBV4-3 combines with J gene TRBJ1-4; D not resolved. Germline assignment: CDR1 LGHNA and CDR2 YSLEER. The CDR3 has 14 residues. With 1 base removed from V and 1 base from J, the gap between germline ends came to 4 bases.

The J gene is TRBJ2-3, the V gene TRBV11-1, with D uncertain. CDR1 and CDR2 from the germline V gene are SGHAT and FQDESV (reference sequence). The V end lost 5 bases, the J end lost 1 base, and 16 bases lay between the germline ends. The CDR3 is 16 amino acids. CDR3 sequence reads: CASSQIDRTGTDTQYF. Written as DNA, the CDR3 is TGTGCCAGCAGCCAAATAGACCGGACGGGCACAGATACGCAGTATTTT.

This clone came up once. This chain uses TRBV18 with TRBJ2-7; D is unclear. This CDR3 region has 14 residues. Germline CDR1 and CDR2: KGHSH and LQKENI. Between the trimmed V and J ends, which lost 0 bases and 2 bases, there was a span of 8 bases. CDR3 DNA sequence: TGTGCCAGCTCACCACCGCTCAGAGCCTACGAGCAGTACTTC. This encodes CASSPPLRAYEQYF.

The chain employs TRBV13 and TRBJ2-3, with D uncertain. V was cut by 0 bases and J by 10 bases, with 8 bases left in between. This CDR3 has 12 amino acids. Germline V gives CDR1 PRHDT, CDR2 FYEKMQ (reference sequence). The CDR3 loop is CASSLGAGAQYF. The CDR3 DNA reads as TGTGCCAGCAGCTTAGGGGCAGGAGCGCAGTATTTT.